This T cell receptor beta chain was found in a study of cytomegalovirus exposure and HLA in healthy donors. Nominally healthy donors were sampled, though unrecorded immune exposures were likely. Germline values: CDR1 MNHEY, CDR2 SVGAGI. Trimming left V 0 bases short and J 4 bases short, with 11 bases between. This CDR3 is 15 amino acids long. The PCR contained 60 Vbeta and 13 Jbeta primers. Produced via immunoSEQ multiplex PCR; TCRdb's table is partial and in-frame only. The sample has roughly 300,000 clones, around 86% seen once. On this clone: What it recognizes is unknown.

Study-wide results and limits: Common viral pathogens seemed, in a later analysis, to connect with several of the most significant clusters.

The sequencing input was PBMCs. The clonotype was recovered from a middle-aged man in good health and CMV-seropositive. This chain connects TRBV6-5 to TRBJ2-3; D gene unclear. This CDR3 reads CASSYSISLADTQYF. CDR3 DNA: TGTGCCAGCAGTTACTCGATCTCACTTGCAGATACGCAGTATTTT.